A single sample is the source of the 16 T cell receptor beta chains below, sequenced in a study of T cells in Graves' hyperthyroidism and ophthalmopathy. TCR beta CDR3 regions were amplified from RNA transcripts. An initial round of RT-PCR targeting the TCR CDR3 relied on the HTBI primer set. TCRdb reprocessed the multiplex PCR reads via MiXCR and lists one record per CDR3 protein. Among about 290,000 distinct CDR3 sequences listed, roughly 17% were seen once. What was sequenced was blood. These receptor sequences come from a man younger than 40 with Graves' hyperthyroidism.

There are many counts of this clonotype. This rearrangement joins TRBV5-1 to TRBJ2-3; a possible D gene is TRBD2 (6 bases). Germline V lookup: CDR1 SGHRS, CDR2 YFSETQ. The length of the CDR3 is 14 residues. Trimming stripped 4 bases from V and 4 bases from J, with 13 bases between. CDR3 nucleotide sequence: TGCGCCAGCAGCGGGAGGAGCAGGTCAGATACGCAGTATTTT. Protein sequence: CASSGRSRSDTQYF. Supplemented by reference TRBV5-1 and TRBJ2-3, the full variable domain reads KAGVTQTPRYLIKTRGQQVTLSCSPISGHRSVSWYQQTPGQGLQFLFEYFSETQRNKGNFPGRFSGRQFSNSRSEMNVSTLELGDSALYLCASSGRSRSDTQYFGPGTRLTVL.

V gene TRBV12-3 or TRBV12-4 combines with J gene TRBJ2-7; 8 bases are a match to TRBD1. The V and J ends lost 6 bases and 1 base, in that order; junction bases with no gene match: 11. CDR3 length: 16 residues. The CDR3 nucleotides are TGTGCCAGCAGCGACCCGGACAGGGAAGGGTCCTACGAGCAGTACTTC. The encoded protein is CASSDPDREGSYEQYF.

This clonotype was picked up many times. This chain joins TRBV12-3 or TRBV12-4 and TRBJ1-4, with 8 bases fitting TRBD1. Trimming at V came to 5 bases and at J to 11 bases, leaving 10 bases not matched to a gene. CDR3 size: 14 residues. Here the CDR3 reads CASSLGQALRKLFF. The CDR3 DNA follows: TGTGCCAGCAGTCTGGGACAGGCGCTTCGGAAACTGTTTTTT.

This clonotype was detected many times. The genes are TRBV5-1 and TRBJ1-1; 8 positions agree with TRBD1. The junction had 4 bases not matched to a gene; V was cut back by 6 bases and J by 3 bases. The CDR3 contains 13 residues. Germline loops: CDR1 SGHRS, CDR2 YFSETQ. Here the CDR3 DNA reads TGCGCCAGCACCTCGGGACAGGACACTGAAGCTTTCTTT. Protein sequence: CASTSGQDTEAFF.

This clonotype showed up many times. The chain links TRBV28 to TRBJ2-7; TRBD1 matches at 8 bases. Trimming removed 7 bases from V and 3 bases from J; junction bases left unmatched: 8. Germline values: CDR1 MDHEN, CDR2 SYDVKM. CDR3 length: 14 amino acids. For the CDR3, the DNA is TGTGCCAGCACCGAGACAGGGGATGGCTACGAGCAGTACTTC. Translation gives CASTETGDGYEQYF.

In this sample, this clonotype turned up many times. The chain employs TRBV5-1 and TRBJ1-1; D is possibly TRBD1 (5 bases). The V and J ends lost 3 bases and 1 base respectively, with 22 bases between them. The germline V gene has CDR1 SGHRS and CDR2 YFSETQ. The CDR3 runs 18 residues. The CDR3: CASSWTATRGRPNTEAFF. Written as DNA, the CDR3 is TGCGCCAGCAGCTGGACGGCTACTAGGGGCAGGCCGAACACTGAAGCTTTCTTT. Complete variable domain (other parts from reference TRBV5-1 and TRBJ1-1): KAGVTQTPRYLIKTRGQQVTLSCSPISGHRSVSWYQQTPGQGLQFLFEYFSETQRNKGNFPGRFSGRQFSNSRSEMNVSTLELGDSALYLCASSWTATRGRPNTEAFFGQGTRLTVV.

This clonotype occurred many times. CDR3 in DNA: TGTGCCAGCACCCGGACTGCATCTATCGGCTACACCTTC. This gives the protein CASTRTASIGYTF. The chain recombines TRBV7-2 with TRBJ1-2; D unclear. The CDR3 runs to 13 residues. Trimming shortened V by 7 bases and J by 8 bases, and 17 bases separated the two germline ends. CDR1 and CDR2 (germline): SGHTA, FQGNSA.

This clonotype came up many times. The gene calls are TRBV7-9 and TRBJ2-7; D is possibly TRBD2 (5 bases). This CDR3 spans 16 amino acids. The V end was cut by 1 base, the J end by 3 bases, with 16 bases between. The germline gives CDR1 SEHNR, CDR2 FQNEAQ (reference sequence). The CDR3 coding sequence is TGTGCCAGCAGCTTAGTAAGTTGGGGTGAGGGCTACGAGCAGTACTTC. Its protein is CASSLVSWGEGYEQYF.

The chain couples TRBV15 to TRBJ2-7; 7 nucleotides line up with TRBD1. From germline, CDR1 is LNHNV and CDR2 YYDKDF (reference sequence). V lost 0 bases to trimming and J lost 3 bases; unmatched junction nucleotides: 17. The CDR3 runs 19 residues. The CDR3 DNA reads TGTGCCACCAGCAGAGATGCCGCTGGACCGGGACAGAGGATCTACGAGCAGTACTTC. Translated: CATSRDAAGPGQRIYEQYF.

The chain couples TRBV15 to TRBJ2-1; TRBD2 agrees at 8 bases. V lost 5 bases and J lost 0; bases outside the gene matches: 3. The length of the CDR3 is 15 residues. Germline V gene sequence: CDR1 LNHNV, CDR2 YYDKDF (reference sequence). The chain's CDR3 is CATSSLAGSYNEQFF. CDR3 bases: TGTGCCACCAGCTCTCTAGCGGGCTCCTACAATGAGCAGTTCTTC.

The chain has TRBV4-2 and TRBJ2-6, with D possibly being TRBD1 or TRBD2 (5 bases each). Germline V CDR1 and CDR2: LGHNA, YNFKEQ. V lost 6 bases to trimming and J lost 2 bases, with 14 bases between them. There are 16 residues in the CDR3. The CDR3 nucleotides are TGTGCCAGCAGTTACCTAGCAGGGCCTGGGGCCAACGTCCTGACTTTC. Protein product: CASSYLAGPGANVLTF.

This clonotype was counted only a few times. V usage is TRBV7-8 and J usage is TRBJ2-1; D uncertain. From germline, CDR1 is SGHVS and CDR2 FQNEAQ. This CDR3 has 15 amino acids. V was pared by 0 bases and J by 3 bases, with 9 bases between. CDR3 region: CASSLALVLYNEQFF. DNA of the CDR3: TGTGCCAGCAGCTTAGCGCTGGTCCTCTACAATGAGCAGTTCTTC.

This clonotype was counted many times. The gene calls are TRBV7-9 and TRBJ2-7; no reliable D call. In germline, CDR1 is SEHNR, CDR2 FQNEAQ (reference sequence). The V and J ends lost 1 base and 6 bases respectively, with 7 bases between them. This CDR3 spans 12 amino acids. This CDR3 reads CASSLGRREQYF. The CDR3 coding sequence is TGTGCCAGCAGCTTAGGCCGGCGCGAGCAGTACTTC.

This chain links TRBV4-1 with TRBJ2-7; 7 bases agree with TRBD2. CDR1 is MGHRA and CDR2 is YSYEKL in the germline V gene. Germline trimming cut 1 base from V and 6 bases from J; bases unmatched to any gene: 6. The CDR3 has 14 amino acids. In DNA, the CDR3 is TGCGCCAGCAGCCAAGGGGGGGGGACGGGCGAGCAGTACTTC. Protein: CASSQGGGTGEQYF.

This clonotype was seen more than once but under ten times. This chain links TRBV28 with TRBJ2-3, with 7 bases aligning to TRBD2. CDR3 length: 15 residues. V trimming: 2 bases; J trimming: 3 bases; junction bases outside the gene matches: 5. Per germline, CDR1 MDHEN and CDR2 SYDVKM. In DNA form, the CDR3 reads TGTGCCAGCAGTTTAACCGGGAGGACGACAGATACGCAGTATTTT. Translating it yields CASSLTGRTTDTQYF.

The table lists this clonotype with many counts. This rearrangement joins TRBV2 to TRBJ2-7; D gene uncertain. The CDR3 is 14 residues long. Trimming left V 3 bases short and J 5 bases short, with 14 bases between. CDR1 and CDR2 from the germline V gene are SNHLY and FYNNEI. CDR3 bases: TGTGCCAGCAGTGAGGAATGGGGTCGGAACGAGCAGTACTTC. Translating it yields CASSEEWGRNEQYF.